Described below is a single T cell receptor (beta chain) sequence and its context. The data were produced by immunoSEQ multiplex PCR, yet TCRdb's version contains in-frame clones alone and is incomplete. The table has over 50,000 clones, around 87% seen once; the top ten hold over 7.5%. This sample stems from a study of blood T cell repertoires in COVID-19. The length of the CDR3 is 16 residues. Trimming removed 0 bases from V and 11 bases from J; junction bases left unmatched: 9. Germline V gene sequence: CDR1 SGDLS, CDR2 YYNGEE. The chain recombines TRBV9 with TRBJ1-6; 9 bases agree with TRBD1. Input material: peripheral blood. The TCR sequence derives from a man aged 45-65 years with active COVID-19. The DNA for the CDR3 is TGTGCCAGCAGCGTAGAACAGGGGGCCGGAGCGACACCCCTCCACTTT. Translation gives CASSVEQGAGATPLHF.